This T cell receptor beta chain was profiled in a study of CD8+CD57+ T cells in acquired aplastic anemia. This CDR3 comprises 15 residues. Trimming shortened V by 3 bases and J by 8 bases, and 17 bases separated the two germline ends. Germline V gene data show CDR1 as SQVTM and CDR2 as ANQGSEA. Profiling of TCR beta VDJ combinations and CDR3 sequences used genomic DNA as template. MiXCR, applied by TCRdb to the reads, yields one record per CDR3 protein. This repertoire shows 100,000 to 150,000 distinct CDR3 sequences, 48% found once; its top ten account for under 3%. Input material: sorted CD4+, CD8+, or CD8+CD57+ T cells (not recorded which) from PBMCs. The TCR originated in a human donor in good health, serving as a control. V gene TRBV29-1 combines with J gene TRBJ1-6; possibly TRBD1 for D (5 bases). CDR3 bases: TGCAGCGTTGATTGGATTACAGGCTACCATTCACCCCTCCACTTT. Translated: CSVDWITGYHSPLHF.